The 21 T cell receptor beta chains given below trace back to one sample, sequenced in a study of blood T cell repertoires in COVID-19. Repertoires were generated with immunoSEQ multiplex PCR, while TCRdb's copy carries only in-frame clones and drops some. The sample yields 200,000 to 300,000 clones, around nine tenths seen once. The sample was peripheral blood. The receptors come from an older woman with COVID-19, enrolled during active disease.

V is TRBV3-1 (or the pseudogene TRBV3-2) and J is TRBJ2-3; D is uncertain. Looked up from germline, CDR1 is LGHDT and CDR2 is YNNKEL (reference sequence). V was shortened by 6 bases and J by 2 bases, with 9 bases between the two germline ends. The CDR3 consists of 13 residues. CDR3 sequence reads: CASRHPPTDTQYF. For the CDR3, the DNA is TGTGCCAGCAGACATCCCCCCACAGATACGCAGTATTTT.

The chain joins TRBV6-5 to TRBJ2-7, with a possible D match to TRBD2 (5 bases). There are 12 residues in the CDR3. Per the germline V gene, CDR1 is MNHEY and CDR2 is SVGAGI. The V end lost 8 bases, the J end lost 5 bases, and 13 bases lay between the germline ends. Here the CDR3 DNA reads TGTGCCAGCGGACGCGCGGGTAACGAGCAGTACTTC. Protein sequence: CASGRAGNEQYF.

V usage is TRBV9 and J usage is TRBJ1-3, with D perhaps matching TRBD1 (6 bases). This CDR3 contains 14 residues. The germline CDR1 and CDR2 sequences are SGDLS and YYNGEE. V shed 5 bases and J shed 0 bases, with 9 bases lying between them. The CDR3 DNA reads as TGTGCCAGCAGTGGACAGAGCTCTGGAAACACCATATATTTT. Translated: CASSGQSSGNTIYF. The full variable domain, in which reference TRBV9 and TRBJ1-3 provide the parts outside the CDR3, is DSGVTQTPKHLITATGQRVTLRCSPRSGDLSVYWYQQSLDQGLQFLIQYYNGEERAKGNILERFSAQQFPDLHSELNLSSLELGDSALYFCASSGQSSGNTIYFGEGSWLTVV.

The J gene is TRBJ2-5, the V gene TRBV12-3 or TRBV12-4; D not resolved. V was cut by 1 base and J by 4 bases, with 4 bases left in between. The CDR3 has 12 amino acids. The CDR3, as DNA: TGTGCCAGCAGTTTAGTCGGAGAGACCCAGTACTTC. This codes for CASSLVGETQYF.

CDR3 in amino acids: CASSLDSGPYEQYF. CDR3 nucleotide sequence: TGTGCCAGCAGCTTAGACTCAGGGCCCTACGAGCAGTACTTC. The V gene is TRBV11-2, the J gene TRBJ2-7; a possible D gene is TRBD1 (5 bases). In germline, CDR1 is SGHAT, CDR2 FQNNGV. The CDR3 extends over 14 amino acids. V shed 0 bases and J shed 2 bases, with 8 bases lying between them.

The J gene is TRBJ2-3, the V gene TRBV9; D possibly corresponds to TRBD2 (6 bases). The CDR3 has 14 amino acids. Germline lookup yields CDR1 SGDLS and CDR2 YYNGEE. Trimming pared 0 bases from V and 4 bases from J, leaving 9 bases between. The CDR3 sequence is CASSVGGLPDTQYF. The CDR3 DNA reads TGTGCCAGCAGCGTAGGCGGACTACCAGATACGCAGTATTTT.

The rearrangement uses TRBV27 and TRBJ1-6, with TRBD1 as a possible D gene (5 bases). The V and J ends lost 2 bases and 4 bases respectively, with 15 bases between them. CDR1 is MNHEY, CDR2 SMNVEV, per germline (reference sequence). This CDR3 has 17 residues. CDR3 sequence (DNA): TGTGCCAGCAGTTTAGGCCGGACACCTGCTTATAATTCACCCCTCCACTTT. Translated, it gives CASSLGRTPAYNSPLHF.

The CDR3 nucleotides read TGTGCCAGCAGCTGGACAGGGATCGGAACAGATACGCAGTATTTT. Amino acid sequence: CASSWTGIGTDTQYF. This chain uses TRBV28 with TRBJ2-3; TRBD1 matches at 8 bases. Germline-derived CDR1 and CDR2 are MDHEN and SYDVKM. V was pared by 6 bases and J by 3 bases, with 8 bases of the junction left unmatched. This CDR3 is 15 amino acids long.

The V gene is TRBV4-2, the J gene TRBJ1-5; weak D call: TRBD1 (6 bases). This CDR3 has 15 residues. Germline V CDR1 and CDR2: LGHNA, YNFKEQ. V was trimmed by 0 bases and J by 3 bases, leaving 9 bases between them. The CDR3 nucleotides read TGTGCCAGCAGCCAAGAGGCAGGGGTCAATCAGCCCCAGCATTTT. Residues: CASSQEAGVNQPQHF.

The V call is TRBV29-1, the J call TRBJ1-2; 7 bases map to TRBD1. Germline CDR1 reads SQVTM; CDR2 reads ANQGSEA. The CDR3 extends over 12 amino acids. The ends lost 3 bases at V and 12 bases at J; junction bases unmatched: 10. For the CDR3, the DNA is TGCAGCGTTGACTCAGTGACAGGGAGGCACACCTTC. Translating gives CSVDSVTGRHTF.

The chain carries TRBV27 and TRBJ1-3; 9 nucleotides align to TRBD1. V was clipped by 6 bases and J by 3 bases; unmatched bases: 9. CDR1 is MNHEY, CDR2 SMNVEV, per germline (reference sequence). The CDR3 totals 16 residues. Written as DNA, the CDR3 is TGTGCCAGCAGATCACCCGGGACAGGGTTTGGAAACACCATATATTTT. Its translation: CASRSPGTGFGNTIYF.

The chain is built from TRBV9 and TRBJ1-1; 8 positions match TRBD1. The CDR3 consists of 15 residues. The V gene's germline CDR1 is SGDLS and CDR2 YYNGEE. Trimming took 2 bases from V and 4 from J; bases not matched to a gene: 7. The DNA of the CDR3 is TGTGCCAGCAGCGTTCATCGGACAGGGTCCACTGAAGCTTTCTTT. Amino acids: CASSVHRTGSTEAFF.

The chain employs TRBV3-1 (or the pseudogene TRBV3-2) and TRBJ2-5; no clear D. The CDR3 loop spans 13 amino acids. Germline CDR1 LGHDT, CDR2 YNNKEL (reference sequence). The V gene lost 0 bases and the J gene lost 7 bases, with 9 bases spanning the gap. CDR3 DNA sequence: TGTGCCAGCAGCCAAGACCGCCCGGGGACCCAGTACTTC. Encoded protein: CASSQDRPGTQYF.

This sequence joins TRBV7-9 and TRBJ1-1, with D possibly being TRBD1 (6 bases). CDR3 size: 12 residues. Per the germline V gene, CDR1 is SEHNR and CDR2 is FQNEAQ (reference sequence). Trimming shortened V by 5 bases and J by 6 bases, and 10 bases separated the two germline ends. The CDR3 loop is CASSLRQAEAFF. The CDR3 region has the DNA TGTGCCAGCAGCCTAAGACAGGCTGAAGCTTTCTTT.

The V and J genes are TRBV4-3 and TRBJ2-1; tentatively, D is TRBD2 (5 bases). The length of the CDR3 is 15 residues. CDR1 is LGHNA and CDR2 is YSLEER in the germline V gene. V lost 0 bases and J 4 bases, leaving 10 bases between the germline ends. This CDR3 is CASSQEGLGYNEQFF. In DNA form, the CDR3 reads TGCGCCAGCAGCCAAGAAGGACTGGGGTACAATGAGCAGTTCTTC.

This CDR3 is CASSSSRRAGVRNEQYF. CDR3 bases: TGTGCCAGCAGCTCGTCGCGGCGAGCGGGAGTAAGAAACGAGCAGTACTTC. The chain carries TRBV7-2 and TRBJ2-7, with TRBD2 identical over 8 bases. There are 17 residues in the CDR3. Losses at the gene ends were 4 bases for V and 5 bases for J; bases not matched to a gene: 16. Germline V CDR1 and CDR2: SGHTA, FQGNSA.

This chain links TRBV7-2 with TRBJ1-2; D is undetermined. CDR1 SGHTA and CDR2 FQGNSA come from the germline V gene. Trimming pared 5 bases from V and 4 bases from J, leaving 17 bases between. There are 15 residues in the CDR3. CDR3 in amino acids: CASSPDPAGGYGYTF. CDR3 DNA sequence: TGTGCCAGCAGCCCCGACCCGGCAGGAGGCTATGGCTACACCTTC. Full variable domain (outside the CDR3, taken from reference TRBV7-2 and TRBJ1-2): GAGVSQSPSNKVTEKGKDVELRCDPISGHTALYWYRQSLGQGLEFLIYFQGNSAPDKSGLPSDRFSAERTGGSVSTLTIQRTQQEDSAVYLCASSPDPAGGYGYTFGSGTRLTVV.

In its sample, this clone was seen once. The gene calls are TRBV28 and TRBJ1-2; 8 bases align to TRBD1. This CDR3 is built from 12 residues. Germline trimming cut 3 bases from V and 11 bases from J; bases unmatched to any gene: 5. Germline lookup yields CDR1 MDHEN and CDR2 SYDVKM. CDR3 loop: CASSFMDRVYTF. CDR3 nucleotide sequence: TGTGCCAGCAGTTTTATGGACAGGGTATACACCTTC.

This clone was seen a few times. This chain links TRBV3-1 (or the pseudogene TRBV3-2) with TRBJ1-5, with 7 bases lining up with TRBD1. J gave up 7 bases and V 1 base, and 7 bases lay outside the gene matches. The germline CDR1 and CDR2 sequences are LGHDT and YNNKEL (reference sequence). The CDR3 loop spans 15 amino acids. The CDR3 loop is CASSQARGRGQPQHF. CDR3 nucleotides: TGTGCCAGCAGCCAAGCGAGGGGGCGCGGCCAGCCCCAGCATTTT.

This clone was detected only a few times. The rearrangement joins TRBV18 to TRBJ1-1; D call uncertain. The germline V and J ends were trimmed by 5 bases and 0 bases, with 4 bases remaining between them. The CDR3 loop spans 12 amino acids. Germline V gene sequence: CDR1 KGHSH, CDR2 LQKENI. The CDR3 DNA sequence: TGTGCCAGCTCAGCAGTGAACACTGAAGCTTTCTTT. Protein product: CASSAVNTEAFF.

This rearrangement joins TRBV7-9 to TRBJ1-4; TRBD1 agrees at 10 bases. Trimming removed 5 bases from V and 3 bases from J; junction bases left unmatched: 6. From germline, CDR1 is SEHNR and CDR2 FQNEAQ (reference sequence). CDR3 length: 16 amino acids. The CDR3 here is CASSPTGGAANEKLFF. CDR3 DNA: TGTGCCAGCAGCCCGACAGGGGGCGCAGCTAATGAAAAACTGTTTTTT. Combining the CDR3 with reference TRBV7-9 and TRBJ1-4 gives the whole variable domain DTGVSQNPRHKITKRGQNVTFRCDPISEHNRLYWYRQTLGQGPEFLTYFQNEAQLEKSRLLSDRFSAERPKGSFSTLEIQRTEQGDSAMYLCASSPTGGAANEKLFFGSGTQLSVL.